This T cell receptor beta chain came from a study of cytomegalovirus exposure and HLA in healthy donors (dated by TCRdb to about 2017). Regarding the research as a whole: An earlier analysis of approximately 640 of the donors reported approximately 290 Gb of sequence data and 117 million unique TCR beta sequences from roughly 200 million T cells. Approximately 310 gigabases of sequencing data and 70 million to 95 million unique TCR sequences made up an early release that covered approximately 650 HLA-typed donors. Of the 300 to 500 genotyped donors, 80% to 90% were placed in the genetic ancestry cluster associated with self-reported Caucasian donors. The study aimed to test whether signatures of past pathogen exposure could be identified by cataloging public T cell receptors. Using immunosequencing, the study profiled T cell repertoires from 666 subjects and related those repertoires to cytomegalovirus serostatus. Along with the roughly 610-subject first cohort, a separate validation cohort of over 90 different subjects was used. The study combined high-throughput TCR immunosequencing, statistical association of individual TCRs with disease status, and machine learning to predict cytomegalovirus infection status. A later analysis re-analyzed previously published TCR beta repertoires from several hundred donors and added high-resolution HLA genotyping to study TCR occurrence patterns. Rather than using new phenotypic data, the later analysis identified candidate immune exposures from TCR beta sequences and from how often those sequences occurred across donors. In an earlier analysis of roughly 540 of the donors, high-throughput TCR beta sequencing was used to judge whether each TCR beta V gene segment behaved as functional or pseudogenic. Donor age, sex, ethnicity and CMV serostatus were compiled together with the repertoire data. A later genetic analysis used genome-wide SNP genotypes for about three fifths of the 666 donors, treating that subset as a discovery cohort. Every repertoire in the discovery cohort had been generated on one and the same sequencing platform. Both class I and class II loci were covered by HLA typing, at four-digit resolution. Typing coverage differed by locus: A, B, C, DRB1 and DQB1 were typed in roughly 629-630 donors, DQA1 in about 500, DPA1 in approximately 600, and DPB1 in roughly 450. A handful of DR-DQ haplotypes were handled as single units for association and clustering because linkage in the cohort was strong. Among about 400 genotyped donors of the cohort, an average of around 240,000 unique TCR beta nucleotide sequences was sequenced per donor, of which about 20% were non-productive.

Details on this clone: The specificity of this receptor is unknown. No qualities accompany the bases; no much larger clone lies one base away.

The paper's findings and limits, for the study overall: Cytomegalovirus status was reported to be diagnosed by the classifier with high specificity and sensitivity in both the original and validation cohorts. The only immune exposure information available for the cohort was CMV serostatus. A later analysis found that most CMV-associated TCR beta chains appeared HLA-restricted, with HLA associations seemingly driven largely by CMV exposure. When HLA alleles, especially DR and DQ, strongly co-occurred, TCR associations were difficult to assign to individual alleles. A cluster of highly shared sequence variants was judged likely to be a technical artifact of the sequencing pipeline. The study listed over 150 TCR beta chains as associated with cytomegalovirus. A later genetic analysis associated a missense DCLRE1C variant with V-gene and J-gene trimming of TCR beta chains, and an independent cohort replicated the association. According to a later analysis, TCR association rates differed among HLA loci, with DRB1 alleles showing the most associated TCRs and HLA-C alleles showing the fewest. Roughly uniform sequencing depth across donors was assumed in presence/absence analyses, although this assumption may not hold. Because counts were too low, 15 to 20 rarely observed V segments, including chromosome 9 orphons, were excluded from the earlier analysis of roughly 580 of the donors. In a later analysis, HLA-associated TCR beta chains showed more clonal expansion and lower generation probabilities than non-associated chains that were equally common. In a later genetic analysis, fewer N-insertions in productive TCRs were reported among donors in an Asian-associated ancestry cluster than the roughly 700-donor mean. Three of the identified cytomegalovirus-associated TCR beta chains were confirmed in vitro to be specific for cytomegalovirus antigens. While some public TCRs were present in many individuals, most TCR sequences turned up only very rarely across donors. The authors suggested that the approach could potentially be extended to other disease states and immunological phenotypes. In an earlier analysis of approximately 590 of the donors, most TCR beta V segments appeared in productive rearrangements about 90% or about 30% of the time, broadly matching IMGT annotations. Because HLA typing was unavailable for some donors at each locus, only the typed subset was used in association tests. A further reported finding was that TCR beta sequences accurately predicted the HLA-A and HLA-B alleles for most subjects in the first cohort. In this cohort, only TCR beta chains were sequenced, and detectable features were limited by the absence of alpha or paired-chain data. Specific HLA alleles were associated with around 18,000 TCR beta sequences at a false discovery rate of 0.05 in a later analysis. Because the 87-base-pair reads could not distinguish some IMGT-functional V segments, including TRBV6-2 and TRBV6-3, those segments were excluded. Correlated functional status among segregating V segments might reflect linkage disequilibrium, but an unknown experimental factor could not be ruled out. According to a later analysis, parvovirus B19, influenza, CMV and Epstein-Barr virus appeared linked to several top co-occurrence clusters.

Library creation used the immunoSEQ multiplex PCR assay. For the multiplex PCR, a mixture combining 60 forward primers for TCR Vbeta segments and 13 reverse primers for TCR Jbeta segments was used. A multiplex PCR assay on genomic DNA amplified the CDR3 region of rearranged TCR beta genes. On the Illumina HiSeq System, the amplified TCR beta libraries were sequenced as 87-base-pair reads. As for the original processing: A later analysis counted some 74 million unique TCR beta chains across the 666 repertoires, and roughly 10 million of these chains were shared by at least two donors. Raw reads were error-corrected and collapsed into unique sequences by a nearest-neighbor algorithm in which closely related sequences were merged to remove PCR and sequencing errors. V, D and J gene segments were assigned by aligning CDR3 sequences to IMGT reference sequences. For a sequence to be retained, a match of at least six nucleotides to both a V gene segment and a J gene segment was required. Rearrangements were called productive when the CDR3 lacked stop codons and stayed in frame with V and J; all others were non-productive. CDR3 was defined according to IMGT convention as the region running from the second conserved V-encoded cysteine to the conserved J-encoded phenylalanine. The earlier analysis of about 500 of the donors excluded sequences that lacked an unambiguous match to a single V gene segment. An earlier analysis of over 450 of the donors classified V segments as functional when productive rearrangements were above 56.7% and as segregating when the standard deviation between donors was above 5%. A statistical classification framework was built to diagnose cytomegalovirus status from the catalog of TCR beta chain sequences. In a later analysis, TCR nucleotide sequences were compared against IMGT/GENE-DB human TR gene sequences so that V and J genes could be assigned. A later analysis assigned CDR3 sequences and most-parsimonious VDJ recombination scenarios with the TCRdist pipeline. In a later analysis, each TCR beta chain was defined by its CDR3 amino acid sequence together with its V-gene family, and reads without a unique V-gene family were excluded. In a later analysis, 450 to 600 highly shared, low-generation-probability nucleotide sequences were removed to address suspected cross-contamination and a sequencing artifact. In a later analysis, a clonal expansion index was calculated for each public chain from normalized within-repertoire ranks of inferred template counts. A later analysis computed generation probabilities with a VDJ recombination model fitted to out-of-frame rearrangements, and checked the results against IGoR. Hypergeometric tests were used in a later analysis to score TCR-TCR, TCR-HLA and TCR-CMV co-occurrence, with a repertoire-size bias correction applied to the TCR pairs. False discovery rates were estimated in a later analysis by permuting HLA or CMV assignments 20 times. In a later analysis, co-occurring TCRs were grouped with DBSCAN, and TCRdist sequence similarity was added when clustering was performed within HLA-allele-positive subsets. Co-occurrence clustering excluded repertoires with fewer than 30,000 or more than 120,000 public chains, plus five with anomalous nucleotide sharing. TCRdb stores this immuneACCESS table with in-frame sequences only. Part of the clones is absent; in the studies checked, under half of the shortfall reflects unresolved V genes, and no reason is known for the rest. The V and J calls and clone size are taken from that table; D and trimming were inferred from the DNA. This sample has about 170,000 clones in its table, and 80% to 85% of those were observed once. Of the sample, approximately 2.4% falls within the top ten clones.

In total, roughly 710 healthy bone marrow donors made up the cohort. All cohort members were sampled while nominally healthy, although unrecorded immune exposures were likely present. The donor tested CMV seronegative and was one of the 352 seronegative cohort members. Each donor provided a peripheral blood sample, and peripheral blood mononuclear cells were used for TCR beta sequencing. Genomic DNA extraction from the blood cell samples was performed with the Qiagen DNeasy Blood Extraction Kit. From the cysteine up to the phenylalanine, the CDR3 has a length of 14 residues. Of the read, only the CDR3 DNA is kept; its 42 bases are in frame from base 1. Looking up the germline V gene yields CDR1 MNHEY and CDR2 SVGAGI. Ends trimmed: V by 6 bases, J by 3 bases; bases unmatched to a gene: 8.

Recombination connected TRBV6-5 to TRBJ2-7, and 7 junctional nucleotides match TRBD1. This TCR came from a male donor in good health and CMV-seronegative. The sequenced sample consisted of PBMCs. The base sequence is TGTGCCAGCAGAAGCAGGGGGAGAGACTACGAGCAGTACTTC. Translated, this gives CASRSRGRDYEQYF.